This T cell receptor (beta chain) comes out of a study of regulatory and conventional T cells in breast cancer (dated by TCRdb to between 2014 and 2017). In the germline V gene, CDR1 corresponds to SGHTA and CDR2 to FQGNSA. Inclusive of the bounding cysteine and phenylalanine, the CDR3 is 15 residues long. Only the CDR3 DNA is retained, 45 bases long and in frame from the first base. V was cut back by 1 base and J by 6 bases, leaving a gap of 10 bases between them. Libraries came from PCR. The sequencer listed for this sample is Illumina MiSeq. Through fastp at Q25 and MiXCR, TCRdb rebuilt clones from the public reads, retaining in-frame beta chains. Rows merge per CDR3 protein into single entries with the most common DNA and genes. The sample profile shows 15,000 or so distinct CDR3 sequences; around a third of them were found once. Together, the top ten hold less than 2% of the sample. This clonotype was seen only a few times. Its antigen is still unknown. Per-base quality was not reported, and no clone a single base away is much larger than it.

The sequencing input was conventional T cells from blood. The source of this sequence is a female donor in good health. The chain joins TRBV7-2 to TRBJ1-6, with the D gene too uncertain to name. The nucleotide sequence is TGTGCCAGCAGCTTAGAGGCCCCGGGTAATTCACCCCTCCACTTT. This codes for CASSLEAPGNSPLHF.